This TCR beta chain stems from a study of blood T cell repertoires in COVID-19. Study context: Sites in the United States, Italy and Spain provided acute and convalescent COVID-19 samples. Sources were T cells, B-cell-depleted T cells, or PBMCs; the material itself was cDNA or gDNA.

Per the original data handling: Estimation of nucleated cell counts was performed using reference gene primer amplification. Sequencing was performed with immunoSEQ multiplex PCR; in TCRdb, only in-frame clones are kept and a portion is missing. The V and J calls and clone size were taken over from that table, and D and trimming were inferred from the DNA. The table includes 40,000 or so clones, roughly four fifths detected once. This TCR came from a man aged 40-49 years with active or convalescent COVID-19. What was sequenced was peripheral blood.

For the CDR3, the DNA is TGTGCCAGCAGTTTCACCGGGACAGCTAATGAAAAACTGTTTTTT. The encoded protein is CASSFTGTANEKLFF. J is TRBJ1-4 and V is TRBV7-9, with 7 bases lining up with TRBD1. CDR3 size: 15 residues. The germline gives CDR1 SEHNR, CDR2 FQNEAQ (reference sequence). The ends lost 6 bases at V and 3 bases at J; junction bases unmatched: 7.